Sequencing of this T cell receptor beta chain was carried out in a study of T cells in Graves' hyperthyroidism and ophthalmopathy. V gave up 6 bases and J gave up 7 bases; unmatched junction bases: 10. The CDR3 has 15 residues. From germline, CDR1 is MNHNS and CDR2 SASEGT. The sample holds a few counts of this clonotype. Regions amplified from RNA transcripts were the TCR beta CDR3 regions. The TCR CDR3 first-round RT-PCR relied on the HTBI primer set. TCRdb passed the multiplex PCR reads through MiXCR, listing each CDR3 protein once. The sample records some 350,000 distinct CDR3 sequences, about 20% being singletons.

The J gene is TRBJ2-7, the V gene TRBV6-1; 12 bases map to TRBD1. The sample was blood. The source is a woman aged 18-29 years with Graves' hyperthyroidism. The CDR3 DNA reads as TGTGCCAGCAGCCAAAGCTGGGACAGGGGGCATGAGCAGTACTTC. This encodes CASSQSWDRGHEQYF.